Below, 10 T cell receptor beta chains from the same sample are listed, as sequenced in a study of T cells in localized non-small cell lung cancer. The method was immunoSEQ multiplex PCR; TCRdb's version includes in-frame clones alone and lacks a portion of them. The sample consists of about 31,000 clones, about 89% of them appearing once. Specimen: peripheral blood, collected before any cancer treatment. These TCRs come from a woman between 40 and 69 years old with stage I lung adenocarcinoma.

This chain links TRBV9 with TRBJ1-6; 8 positions agree with TRBD1. With V trimmed by 3 bases and J by 7 bases, 9 bases remained unmatched. CDR1 is SGDLS and CDR2 is YYNGEE in the germline V gene. The CDR3 is made up of 16 amino acids. The CDR3 region is CASSGFQGALNSPLHF. CDR3 DNA: TGTGCCAGCAGCGGATTCCAGGGGGCACTGAATTCACCCCTCCACTTT.

This rearrangement joins TRBV27 to TRBJ2-2; the D gene is possibly TRBD2 (5 bases). Germline CDR1 MNHEY, CDR2 SMNVEV (reference sequence). V was shortened by 2 bases and J by 3 bases, with 10 bases between the two germline ends. The CDR3 totals 15 residues. DNA of the CDR3: TGTGCCAGCAGTTTAATTAGCGTGTACACCGGGGAGCTGTTTTTT. It codes for CASSLISVYTGELFF.

The V gene is TRBV27, the J gene TRBJ2-1; D unclear. Germline V gene data show CDR1 as MNHEY and CDR2 as SMNVEV (reference sequence). CDR3 length: 14 residues. V shed 6 bases and J shed 2 bases, with 11 bases lying between them. The CDR3 spells CASRARLPYNEQFF. DNA for the CDR3: TGTGCCAGCAGAGCTAGACTCCCCTACAATGAGCAGTTCTTC.

The chain is built from TRBV11-3 and TRBJ2-6; D could derive from TRBD1 or TRBD2 (6 bases each). Germline V gene lookup returns CDR1 SGHNT and CDR2 YENEEA. The V and J ends lost 0 bases and 4 bases respectively, with 10 bases between them. This CDR3 comprises 16 residues. The DNA of the CDR3 is TGTGCCAGCAGCTTAGAGACGGGGGCCGGGGCCAACGTCCTGACTTTC. Protein: CASSLETGAGANVLTF.

The CDR3 loop is CASSQGQGNEKLFF. The DNA of the CDR3 is TGTGCCAGCAGCCAGGGACAGGGAAATGAAAAACTGTTTTTT. V and J are TRBV5-4 and TRBJ1-4, with 9 bases that match TRBD1. The CDR3 has 14 residues. Germline lookup yields CDR1 SGHNT and CDR2 YYREEE (reference sequence). The ends lost 4 bases at V and 5 bases at J; junction bases unmatched: 3.

The chain joins TRBV18 to TRBJ2-1; 7 nucleotides align to TRBD1. Germline CDR1 is KGHSH and CDR2 is LQKENI. The J segment lost 7 bases and the V segment lost 3 bases, leaving 6 bases of the junction unmatched. CDR3 size: 14 residues. As DNA, the CDR3 is TGTGCCAGCTCACCCCAGGGACAGCGAAATGAGCAGTTCTTC. As protein: CASSPQGQRNEQFF. The entire variable domain, with the rest obtained from reference TRBV18 and TRBJ2-1, is as follows: NAGVMQNPRHLVRRRGQEARLRCSPMKGHSHVYWYRQLPEEGLKFMVYLQKENIIDESGMPKERFSAEFPKEGPSILRIQQVVRGDSAAYFCASSPQGQRNEQFFGPGTRLTVL.

This clone was observed once. V gene TRBV18 combines with J gene TRBJ2-5, with D tentatively TRBD1 or TRBD2 (5 bases each). Near its end, the DNA agrees better with TRBJ2-7, so the J call may be wrong. This CDR3 has 15 amino acids. The germline V gene has CDR1 KGHSH and CDR2 LQKENI. The CDR3 DNA follows: TGTGCCAGCTCACCCGGGACCGATAGCTCCTACGAGCAGTACTTC. Its translation: CASSPGTDSSYEQYF.

DNA for the CDR3: TGTGCCAGCAGCTTAGGGACAGCGGGCAATCAGCCCCAGCATTTT. Translation gives CASSLGTAGNQPQHF. The rearrangement joins TRBV7-9 to TRBJ1-5; D may be TRBD1 (6 bases). The V gene's germline CDR1 is SEHNR and CDR2 FQNEAQ (reference sequence). The CDR3 extends over 15 amino acids. The germline V and J ends were trimmed by 1 base and 2 bases, with 9 bases remaining between them. The whole variable domain, remainder taken from reference TRBV7-9 and TRBJ1-5, is DTGVSQNPRHKITKRGQNVTFRCDPISEHNRLYWYRQTLGQGPEFLTYFQNEAQLEKSRLLSDRFSAERPKGSFSTLEIQRTEQGDSAMYLCASSLGTAGNQPQHFGDGTRLSIL.

The V gene is TRBV30, the J gene TRBJ1-5; perhaps TRBD1 as D (5 bases). CDR3 length: 17 amino acids. V lost 0 bases and J 0 bases, leaving 15 bases between the germline ends. Germline V gene data show CDR1 as GTSNPN and CDR2 as SVGIG (reference sequence). The CDR3 loop reads CAWSVPRGTYSNQPQHF. The CDR3 region has the DNA TGTGCCTGGAGTGTACCCCGGGGCACTTATAGCAATCAGCCCCAGCATTTT.

The V gene is TRBV5-6, the J gene TRBJ2-5; D ambiguous. This CDR3 is 15 amino acids long. Looked up from germline, CDR1 is SGHDT and CDR2 is YYEEEE. Trimming shortened V by 2 bases and J by 2 bases, and 13 bases separated the two germline ends. CDR3 loop: CASSFKVGIQETQYF. The CDR3 DNA is TGTGCCAGCAGCTTTAAGGTCGGAATTCAAGAGACCCAGTACTTC.